A selection of T cell receptor beta chains follows, all from one sample in a study of neurological immune-mediated disorders. TCRdb ran MiXCR on the 5' RACE reads and lists one entry per CDR3 protein. Of about 10,000 distinct CDR3 sequences listed, under 25% are singletons. The sequencing sample was made of CD8+ T cells from blood. Receptors originate from a woman in her thirties or forties with multiple sclerosis. CDR3s include the opening cysteine and the closing phenylalanine or tryptophan. D genes are given only for firm matches. Part of the rows lack a size; the others show once, few, many or a class for expanded clones.

D gene	V gene	J gene	clone size	CDR3 protein	CDR3 DNA
TRBD1	TRBV3-1	TRBJ2-7	few	CASSLGQGITYEQYF	TGTGCCAGCAGCCTGGGACAGGGGATCACCTACGAGCAGTACTTC
TRBD1	TRBV10-3	TRBJ2-7	medium-sized	CAISWRDRGPPYEQYF	TGTGCCATCAGTTGGAGGGACAGGGGACCTCCCTACGAGCAGTACTTC
TRBD1	TRBV5-1	TRBJ2-7	medium-sized	CASSINPTGFYEQYF	TGCGCCAGCAGCATCAACCCGACAGGGTTCTACGAGCAGTACTTC
.	TRBV5-1	TRBJ2-7	medium-sized	CASSLIRPPYEQYF	TGCGCCAGCAGCTTGATTAGGCCTCCTTACGAGCAGTACTTC
TRBD1	TRBV5-1	TRBJ2-6	few	CASSLDRAGANVLTF	TGCGCCAGCAGCCTAGACAGGGCTGGGGCCAACGTCCTGACTTTC
.	TRBV7-2	TRBJ2-5	many	CASSSTPSLGETQYF	TGTGCCAGCAGCTCAACCCCTTCCCTAGGGGAGACCCAGTACTTC
TRBD1	TRBV24-1	TRBJ1-2	many	CATSTGGNYGYTF	TGTGCCACCAGTACAGGGGGGAACTATGGCTACACCTTC
.	TRBV7-6	TRBJ2-7	many	CASSSTTGIYEQYF	TGTGCCAGCAGCTCTACGACCGGGATCTACGAGCAGTACTTC
.	TRBV7-8	TRBJ2-1	.	CASTNKILEQFF	TGTGCCAGCACCAATAAGATTCTGGAGCAGTTCTTC
.	TRBV29-1	TRBJ2-6	many	CSVGVAGANVLTF	TGCAGCGTTGGGGTAGCTGGGGCCAACGTCCTGACTTTC
TRBD1	TRBV27	TRBJ1-5	.	CASRGDRGQPQHF	TGTGCCAGCAGGGGGGACAGGGGTCAGCCCCAGCATTTT
TRBD1	TRBV4-1	TRBJ1-2	many	CASSQIDRGYGYTF	TGCGCCAGCAGCCAAATCGACAGGGGTTATGGCTACACCTTC
.	TRBV5-6	TRBJ2-7	medium-sized	CASNRDNSYEQYF	TGTGCCAGCAACCGGGACAACTCCTACGAGCAGTACTTC
.	TRBV20-1	TRBJ2-1	medium-sized	CSARDRRGYNEQFF	TGCAGTGCTAGAGATAGACGGGGGTACAATGAGCAGTTCTTC
.	TRBV11-2	TRBJ1-1	many	CASSLSSQGLRTEAFF	TGTGCCAGCAGCTTATCGTCCCAGGGACTTAGGACTGAAGCTTTCTTT
TRBD1	TRBV6-5	TRBJ2-7	.	CASSKLGTVSYEQYF	TGTGCCAGCAGTAAACTCGGGACAGTTTCCTACGAGCAGTACTTC
TRBD1	TRBV7-8	TRBJ2-5	.	CASSSGQLQETQYF	TGTGCCAGCAGCTCGGGACAGCTACAAGAGACCCAGTACTTC
.	TRBV21-1	TRBJ1-2	medium-sized	CASSKPRPLFGYTF	TGTGCCAGCAGCAAACCTCGACCCCTGTTCGGATACACCTTC
.	TRBV20-1	TRBJ2-2	many	CSAQVAGELFF	TGCAGTGCACAGGTAGCCGGGGAGCTGTTTTTT
.	TRBV7-8	TRBJ1-5	.	CASSSALGRGFYSNQPQHF	TGTGCCAGCAGCTCAGCCTTGGGCAGGGGCTTCTATAGCAATCAGCCCCAGCATTTT
.	TRBV20-1	TRBJ2-4	many	CSARGRAATSSNIQYF	TGCAGTGCTAGAGGCCGGGCTGCGACTTCTTCAAACATTCAGTACTTC
.	TRBV5-1	TRBJ1-1	many	CASSPRPWKEAFF	TGCGCCAGCAGCCCGAGACCTTGGAAGGAAGCTTTCTTT
.	TRBV11-2	TRBJ1-2	medium-sized	CAGGGANYGYTF	TGTGCCGGGGGGGGGGCCAACTATGGCTACACCTTC
TRBD1	TRBV10-3	TRBJ1-6	medium-sized	CATSIGQGNSPLHF	TGTGCCACCAGTATCGGACAGGGGAATTCACCCCTCCACTTT
TRBD1	TRBV29-1	TRBJ1-2	medium-sized	CSAGGGRGYTF	TGCAGCGCAGGGGGGGGCAGAGGCTACACCTTC
.	TRBV6-5	TRBJ2-1	many	CASSLLGGSSGTEQFF	TGTGCCAGCAGTCTCCTTGGGGGATCATCCGGAACTGAGCAGTTCTTC
TRBD1	TRBV9	TRBJ2-7	medium-sized	CASSVGETGDDEQYF	TGTGCCAGCAGCGTAGGCGAGACAGGGGACGACGAGCAGTACTTC
TRBD1	TRBV10-3	TRBJ2-5	many	CAIGLRTGGLETQYF	TGTGCCATCGGATTACGGACAGGGGGACTGGAGACCCAGTACTTC
.	TRBV5-6	TRBJ2-3	many	CASSLGQSLTDTQYF	TGTGCCAGCAGCTTGGGACAGAGCCTCACAGATACGCAGTATTTT
.	TRBV15	TRBJ1-4	many	CATSSLLATNEKLFF	TGTGCCACCAGCAGTTTACTTGCAACTAATGAAAAACTGTTTTTT
.	TRBV10-2	TRBJ1-1	medium-sized	CASSEGGINEAFF	TGCGCCAGCAGTGAGGGGGGGATTAACGAAGCTTTCTTT
.	TRBV5-1	TRBJ2-5	many	CASSPGTSLETQYF	TGCGCCAGCAGCCCTGGGACCAGTTTAGAGACCCAGTACTTC
TRBD2	TRBV5-5	TRBJ2-5	medium-sized	CASSYGLAGVQETQYF	TGTGCCAGCAGCTATGGACTAGCGGGCGTTCAAGAGACCCAGTACTTC
.	TRBV9	TRBJ2-7	.	CASSVADSYEQYF	TGTGCCAGCAGCGTTGCGGACAGCTACGAGCAGTACTTC
.	TRBV4-2	TRBJ2-7	medium-sized	CASSPRGESSYEQYF	TGTGCCAGCAGCCCCAGGGGCGAAAGCTCCTACGAGCAGTACTTC
TRBD1	TRBV29-1	TRBJ2-7	.	CSVWGQSYEQYF	TGCAGCGTTTGGGGACAGTCCTACGAGCAGTACTTC
.	TRBV3-1	TRBJ1-1	.	CASSQFVREVAFF	TGTGCCAGCAGCCAATTTGTGAGGGAAGTAGCTTTCTTT
.	TRBV29-1	TRBJ1-1	large	CSVGGYEAFF	TGCAGCGTTGGCGGATATGAAGCTTTCTTT
TRBD2	TRBV20-1	TRBJ2-7	medium-sized	CSARDGSGGSHEQYF	TGCAGTGCTAGAGATGGCAGCGGGGGGTCGCACGAGCAGTACTTC
TRBD2	TRBV7-6	TRBJ2-3	.	CASSLRLAGGPGTDTQYF	TGTGCCAGCAGCTTGAGACTAGCGGGGGGGCCTGGCACAGATACGCAGTATTTT
TRBD2	TRBV7-8	TRBJ2-3	many	CASSLSGAGTDTQYF	TGTGCCAGCAGCTTATCGGGAGCGGGGACAGATACGCAGTATTTT
.	TRBV27	TRBJ1-2	many	CASRLGGALTF	TGTGCCAGCAGACTAGGGGGGGCGCTTACCTTC
.	TRBV5-5	TRBJ2-1	many	CASSLGMVRGIDEQFF	TGTGCCAGCAGCTTGGGGATGGTAAGGGGGATCGATGAGCAGTTCTTC
.	TRBV5-1	TRBJ1-1	.	CASSQGGGNTEAFF	TGCGCCAGCAGCCAAGGGGGGGGAAACACTGAAGCTTTCTTT
.	TRBV12-3/TRBV12-4	TRBJ2-3	.	CASSLGGPTDTQYF	TGTGCCAGCAGCCTGGGGGGACCGACAGATACGCAGTATTTT
.	TRBV6-5	TRBJ2-3	many	CASGDKSSDTQYF	TGTGCCAGCGGAGATAAGTCATCAGATACGCAGTATTTT
.	TRBV20-1	TRBJ2-3	many	CSARSPEPSDTQYF	TGCAGTGCCAGAAGTCCCGAACCCTCGGATACGCAGTATTTT
TRBD1	TRBV5-4	TRBJ2-7	.	CASSLRQGFGGIFEQYF	TGTGCCAGCAGCTTACGACAGGGGTTCGGTGGTATCTTCGAGCAGTACTTC
.	TRBV5-1	TRBJ2-5	medium-sized	CASSLNGGAVETQYF	TGCGCCAGCAGCTTAAACGGAGGGGCCGTTGAGACCCAGTACTTC
.	TRBV6-4	TRBJ1-6	.	CASSDGGHNSPLHF	TGTGCCAGCAGTGACGGGGGTCATAATTCACCCCTCCACTTT
.	TRBV9	TRBJ2-7	many	CASSVGRGSYEQYF	TGTGCCAGCAGCGTTGGCAGGGGATCCTACGAGCAGTACTTC
.	TRBV11-2	TRBJ1-1	many	CASSLGAGTEAFF	TGTGCCAGCAGCTTAGGGGCAGGAACTGAAGCTTTCTTT
.	TRBV5-1	TRBJ1-2	medium-sized	CASNQGRGDYGYTF	TGCGCCAGCAATCAGGGGCGCGGAGACTATGGCTACACCTTC
.	TRBV7-2	TRBJ1-1	medium-sized	CASSLRTRVAFF	TGTGCCAGCAGCTTACGGACAAGGGTAGCTTTCTTT
.	TRBV11-2	TRBJ2-5	few	CASSLVGGAAETQYF	TGTGCCAGCAGCTTAGTGGGTGGGGCCGCGGAGACCCAGTACTTC
TRBD2	TRBV4-1	TRBJ2-1	medium-sized	CASSQTSGAGNEQFF	TGCGCCAGCAGCCAGACTAGCGGGGCCGGGAATGAGCAGTTCTTC